These T cell receptor beta chains were read from a single sample in a study of blood T cell repertoires in COVID-19. Repertoires were generated with immunoSEQ multiplex PCR, while TCRdb's copy carries only in-frame clones and drops some. In the table there are some 150,000 clones, around 84% of which are singletons. Source material: peripheral blood. Receptors were obtained from a woman aged 45-60 years in a cohort sampled during active or convalescent COVID-19. Each CDR3 is given without its conserved first and last residue. A D gene is named only where the DNA matches it firmly. A clone size is listed for some rows: how often the clone was seen (once, few, many), or a class if it is expanded.

-	TRBV30	-	TRBJ1-6	ASNPPQGSQGSYNSPLH
TRBD1	TRBV7-6	-	TRBJ2-2	ASRRGTGRAGELF
TRBD1	TRBV5-1	-	TRBJ1-6	ASSPRDRDNSPLH
-	TRBV9	-	TRBJ1-1	ASSRTVFLNTEAF
-	TRBV19	-	TRBJ1-6	ASSPQAALPLH
-	TRBV9	-	TRBJ1-4	ASSVVGSEDEKLF
-	TRBV19	-	TRBJ1-5	ASSKAGFSNQPQH
TRBD1	TRBV29-1	-	TRBJ2-7	SVGKDRGYEQY
-	TRBV5-1	few	TRBJ2-5	ASSTTGQETQY
-	TRBV4-1	-	TRBJ1-5	ASSQTLGSGQPQH
-	TRBV7-3	-	TRBJ2-2	ASDEGNTGELF
TRBD1	TRBV5-1	-	TRBJ1-4	ASSSQGAREKLF
TRBD2	TRBV27	-	TRBJ2-7	ASSSGDSGGTLSYEQY
-	TRBV5-5	-	TRBJ2-7	ASSSLTGLSYEQY
-	TRBV4-3	once	TRBJ1-4	ASSAMQGGIGSEKLF
TRBD1	TRBV4-3	-	TRBJ2-7	ASSQTQGDRVYEQY
-	TRBV4-2	-	TRBJ1-6	ASSQDLRGHKNSPLH
TRBD1	TRBV6-5	-	TRBJ1-5	ASSYPDRGNQPQH
-	TRBV11-2	-	TRBJ1-1	ASSLTGNTEAF
TRBD1	TRBV12-3/TRBV12-4	-	TRBJ1-2	ANSRGANYGYT
-	TRBV28	-	TRBJ1-2	ASSLPDSYNYGYT
-	TRBV7-2	-	TRBJ1-5	ASSPHGGSNQPQH
-	TRBV19	-	TRBJ2-2	ASSIDFNGELF
TRBD1	TRBV3-1/TRBV3-2	-	TRBJ1-2	ASRPGQGEYGYT
TRBD2	TRBV19	-	TRBJ2-7	ASSTRTLGTSGEQY
TRBD2	TRBV10-3	-	TRBJ2-5	AISNSGGAETQY
TRBD1	TRBV27	-	TRBJ1-5	ASSSTGYGQPQH
-	TRBV15	once	TRBJ2-7	ATSRVVVGVGYEQY
TRBD1	TRBV10-3	-	TRBJ1-2	ATGGQGALNYGYT
TRBD1	TRBV7-2	-	TRBJ2-3	ASSRQGLSTDTQY
-	TRBV7-2	-	TRBJ2-1	ASSLAQYNEQF